This TCR beta chain was identified in a study of cytomegalovirus exposure and HLA in healthy donors (dated by TCRdb to about 2017). Background for the entire study: An earlier analysis of 550 to 700 of the donors reported more than 250 Gb of sequence data and some 120 million unique TCR beta sequences from roughly 200 million T cells. The aim of the study was to test whether cataloging public T cell receptors could identify signatures of past pathogen exposure. On average, roughly 200,000 unique TCR beta nucleotide sequences were sequenced per donor among roughly 430 genotyped donors of the cohort, with 15% to 20% of those sequences being non-productive. Because of strong linkage in the cohort, 4 to 6 DR-DQ haplotypes were treated as single units for association and clustering. A later analysis re-analyzed previously published TCR beta repertoires from 666 donors and added high-resolution HLA genotyping to study TCR occurrence patterns. The later analysis used no new phenotypic data to find candidate immune exposures, relying instead on TCR beta sequences and their occurrence across donors. Among the 398 genotyped donors, about 83% belonged to the genetic ancestry cluster associated with self-reported Caucasian donors. HLA typing included class I and class II loci at four-digit resolution. Along with the roughly 700-subject first cohort, a separate validation cohort of over a hundred different subjects was used. To predict cytomegalovirus infection status, the study brought together high-throughput TCR immunosequencing, statistical association of individual TCRs with disease status, and machine learning. To decide whether each TCR beta V gene segment behaved as functional or pseudogenic, an earlier analysis of fewer than 750 of the donors relied on high-throughput TCR beta sequencing. Alongside the repertoire data, information on donor age, sex, ethnicity and CMV serostatus was compiled. A later genetic analysis used genome-wide SNP genotypes for about 60% of the roughly 700 donors, treating that subset as a discovery cohort. The number of typed donors differed by locus: about 620-630 for A, B, C, DRB1 and DQB1; some 500 for DQA1; 606 for DPA1; and around 470 for DPB1. About 310 gigabases of sequencing data and approximately 85 million unique TCR sequences were included in an early release covering several hundred HLA-typed donors. All discovery cohort repertoires had been generated on a single sequencing platform. The study profiled the T cell repertoires of under 850 subjects by immunosequencing and related them to cytomegalovirus serostatus.

Receptors were amplified or captured by the immunoSEQ multiplex PCR assay. For the multiplex PCR, a mixture combining 60 forward primers for TCR Vbeta segments and 13 reverse primers for TCR Jbeta segments was used. A multiplex PCR assay on genomic DNA amplified the CDR3 region of rearranged TCR beta genes. On the Illumina HiSeq System, the amplified TCR beta libraries were sequenced as 87-base-pair reads. Concerning the study's data processing: A later analysis tallied roughly 76 million unique TCR beta chains across the approximately 670 repertoires, and about 12 million of those chains were shared by two or more donors. A nearest-neighbor algorithm error-corrected the raw reads and collapsed the reads into unique sequences, merging closely related sequences to remove PCR and sequencing errors. To assign V, D and J gene segments, CDR3 sequences were aligned to IMGT reference sequences. For a sequence to be retained, at least a six-nucleotide match to both a V gene segment and a J gene segment was required. A rearrangement was called productive if the CDR3 had no stop codons and remained in frame with V and J, and every other rearrangement was called non-productive. CDR3 was defined according to IMGT convention as the region running from the second conserved V-encoded cysteine to the conserved J-encoded phenylalanine. Sequences without an unambiguous match to a single V gene segment were excluded from the earlier analysis of a few hundred of the donors. An earlier analysis of a few hundred of the donors classified V segments as functional when productive rearrangements were above 56.7% and as segregating when the standard deviation between donors was above 5%. A statistical classification framework was built for diagnosing cytomegalovirus status from the catalog of TCR beta chain sequences. V and J gene assignment, in a later analysis, came from comparing TCR nucleotide sequences with IMGT/GENE-DB human TR gene sequences. Using the TCRdist pipeline, a later analysis assigned CDR3 sequences along with most-parsimonious VDJ recombination scenarios. A later analysis defined each TCR beta chain by its CDR3 amino acid sequence plus V-gene family, and excluded reads lacking a unique V-gene family. In a later analysis, fewer than 600 highly shared, low-generation-probability nucleotide sequences were removed to address suspected cross-contamination and a sequencing artifact. In a later analysis, a clonal expansion index for each public chain was calculated from normalized within-repertoire ranks of inferred template counts. Generation probabilities in a later analysis came from a VDJ recombination model fitted to out-of-frame rearrangements, and those results were checked against IGoR. In a later analysis, TCR-TCR, TCR-HLA and TCR-CMV co-occurrence was scored with hypergeometric tests, and a repertoire-size bias correction was applied to TCR pairs. To estimate false discovery rates, a later analysis permuted the HLA or CMV assignments 20 times. In a later analysis, co-occurring TCRs were grouped using DBSCAN, and TCRdist sequence similarity was added for clustering within HLA-allele-positive subsets. Repertoires with fewer than 30,000 or more than 120,000 public chains were left out of co-occurrence clustering, as were five repertoires with anomalous nucleotide sharing. TCRdb provides this immuneACCESS table in a form limited to in-frame rearrangements. Some clones are lacking; in checked studies, under half of them reflect an unresolved V gene, and why the rest are absent is not known. V and J calls and clone size are copied from that table; D and trimming were computed from the DNA. The sample table records some 200,000 clones; 75% to 80% of these occur just once. Around 2% of the sample rests with the top ten.

The cysteine opens and the phenylalanine closes a CDR3 of 14 amino acids. Just the 42-base CDR3 DNA is kept, in frame starting at base 1. The germline V gene supplies CDR1 SGDLS and CDR2 YYNGEE. Trimming removed 3 bases from V and 5 bases from J; the gene matches leave 7 bases unexplained. In total, 600 or so healthy bone marrow donors made up the cohort. At the time of sampling, all cohort members were nominally healthy, though unrecorded immune exposures were likely present. The donor was CMV seronegative and belonged to the group of approximately 320 seronegative cohort members. Every donor gave a peripheral blood sample, and the peripheral blood mononuclear cells from that sample were used for TCR beta sequencing. The Qiagen DNeasy Blood Extraction Kit was used to extract genomic DNA from the blood cell samples. Broader findings and caveats from the paper: According to a later genetic analysis, donors in an Asian-associated ancestry cluster had fewer N-insertions in productive TCRs than the approximately 690-donor mean. Several of the top co-occurrence clusters appeared to be linked to parvovirus B19, influenza, CMV and Epstein-Barr virus, according to a later analysis. Broadly in line with IMGT annotations, most TCR beta V segments showed up in productive rearrangements about 90% or about 30% of the time in an earlier analysis of several hundred of the donors. The 87-base-pair reads could not distinguish some IMGT-functional V segments, including TRBV6-2 and TRBV6-3, so those segments were excluded. A group of highly shared sequence variants was considered likely to be a technical artifact of the sequencing pipeline. Cytomegalovirus status was reported to be diagnosed by the classifier with high specificity and sensitivity in both the original and validation cohorts. CMV serostatus was the only immune exposure information available for the cohort. Because some donors lacked HLA typing at each locus, the association tests relied only on the typed subset. At a false discovery rate of 0.05, a later analysis linked roughly 17,000 TCR beta sequences to specific HLA alleles. A few of the identified cytomegalovirus-associated TCR beta chains were confirmed in vitro to be specific for cytomegalovirus antigens. Strong co-occurrence of HLA alleles, especially DR and DQ, made assigning TCR associations to individual alleles difficult. This cohort had only TCR beta chains sequenced, and the lack of alpha or paired-chain data limited which features could be detected. In a later analysis, HLA-associated TCR beta chains were found to be more clonally expanded and to have lower generation probabilities than equally common non-associated chains. In a later genetic analysis, a missense DCLRE1C variant was associated with V-gene and J-gene trimming of TCR beta chains, and the association was replicated in an independent cohort. In a later analysis, most CMV-associated TCR beta chains were found to appear HLA-restricted, with HLA associations seemingly driven largely by CMV exposure. Across donors, most TCR sequences were observed very rarely, whereas some public TCRs were present in many individuals. Correlated functional status among segregating V segments might be attributable to linkage disequilibrium, but an unknown experimental factor could not be ruled out. In a later analysis, the rate of TCR association differed among HLA loci, with DRB1 alleles having the most associated TCRs and HLA-C alleles having the fewest. The earlier analysis of approximately 560 of the donors excluded 15 to 20 rarely observed V segments, including chromosome 9 orphons, because counts were too low. The authors suggested that the approach could potentially be extended to other disease states and immunological phenotypes. A further reported finding was that TCR beta sequences accurately predicted the HLA-A and HLA-B alleles for most subjects in the first cohort. A total of 150 to 200 TCR beta chains were listed by the study as associated with cytomegalovirus. Sequencing depth was assumed to be roughly uniform across donors in the presence/absence analyses, though that assumption may not hold.

Note on this clone: Its antigen is still unknown. No much larger clone is present one base from it, and per-base qualities are unavailable.

The sequenced sample was PBMCs. This receptor was obtained from a man aged 18-30 years in good health and CMV-seronegative. The chain is encoded by TRBV9 joined to TRBJ1-1; the central 7 bases match TRBD1. The DNA sequence follows: TGTGCCAGCAGCGCAGAGGGGGCCGGAACTGAAGCTTTCTTT. This translates into CASSAEGAGTEAFF.